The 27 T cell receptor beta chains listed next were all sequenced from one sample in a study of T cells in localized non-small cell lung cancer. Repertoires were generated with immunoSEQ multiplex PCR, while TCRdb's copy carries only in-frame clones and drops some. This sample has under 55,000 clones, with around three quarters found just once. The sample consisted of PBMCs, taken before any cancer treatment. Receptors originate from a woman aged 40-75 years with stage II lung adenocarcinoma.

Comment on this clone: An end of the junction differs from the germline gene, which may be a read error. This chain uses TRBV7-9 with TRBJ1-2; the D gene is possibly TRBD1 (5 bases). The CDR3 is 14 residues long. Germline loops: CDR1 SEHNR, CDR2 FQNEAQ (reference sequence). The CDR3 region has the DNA TGTGCCAGCAGCTTTTGGGGGACTAACGATGGCTACACCTTC. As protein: CASSFWGTNDGYTF.

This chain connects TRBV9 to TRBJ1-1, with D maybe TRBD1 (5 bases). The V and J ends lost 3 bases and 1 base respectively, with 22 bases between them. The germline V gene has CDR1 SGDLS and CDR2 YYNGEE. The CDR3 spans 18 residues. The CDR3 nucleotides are TGTGCCAGCAGCGGGAAACAGGTTAGGGGCCTACGGAACACTGAAGCTTTCTTT. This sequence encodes CASSGKQVRGLRNTEAFF.

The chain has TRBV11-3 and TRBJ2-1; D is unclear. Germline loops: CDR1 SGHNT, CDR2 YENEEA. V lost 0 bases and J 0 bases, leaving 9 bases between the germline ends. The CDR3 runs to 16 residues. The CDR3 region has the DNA TGTGCCAGCAGCTTAGATTCCGTGAGCTCCTACAATGAGCAGTTCTTC. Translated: CASSLDSVSSYNEQFF.

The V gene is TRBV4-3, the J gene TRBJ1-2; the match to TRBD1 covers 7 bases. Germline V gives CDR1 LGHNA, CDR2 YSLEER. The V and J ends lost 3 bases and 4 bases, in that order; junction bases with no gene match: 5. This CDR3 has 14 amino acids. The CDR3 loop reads CASSQTGTAYGYTF. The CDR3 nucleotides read TGCGCCAGCAGCCAGACGGGGACAGCCTATGGCTACACCTTC.

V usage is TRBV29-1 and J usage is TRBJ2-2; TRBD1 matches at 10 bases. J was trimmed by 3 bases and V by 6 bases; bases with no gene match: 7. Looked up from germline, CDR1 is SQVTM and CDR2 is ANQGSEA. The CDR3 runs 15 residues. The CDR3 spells CSVQLTGGYTGELFF. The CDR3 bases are TGCAGCGTCCAACTGACAGGGGGCTACACCGGGGAGCTGTTTTTT.

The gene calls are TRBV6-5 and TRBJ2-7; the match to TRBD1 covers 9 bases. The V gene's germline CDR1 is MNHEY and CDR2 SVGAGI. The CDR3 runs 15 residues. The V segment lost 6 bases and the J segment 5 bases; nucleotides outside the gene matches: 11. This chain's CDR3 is CASSPLRDRVHEQYF. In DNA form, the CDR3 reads TGTGCCAGCAGCCCTCTCCGGGACAGGGTCCACGAGCAGTACTTC.

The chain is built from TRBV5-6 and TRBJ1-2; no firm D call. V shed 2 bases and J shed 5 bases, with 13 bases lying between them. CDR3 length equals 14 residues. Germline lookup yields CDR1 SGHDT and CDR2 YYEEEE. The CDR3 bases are TGTGCCAGCAGCTTTGGGGAAGTTTGGTATGGCTACACCTTC. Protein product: CASSFGEVWYGYTF.

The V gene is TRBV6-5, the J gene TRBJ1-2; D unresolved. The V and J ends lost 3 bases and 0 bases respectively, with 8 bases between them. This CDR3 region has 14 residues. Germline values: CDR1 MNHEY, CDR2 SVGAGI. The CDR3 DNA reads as TGTGCCAGCAGTTATACCACAGCTAACTATGGCTACACCTTC. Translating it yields CASSYTTANYGYTF.

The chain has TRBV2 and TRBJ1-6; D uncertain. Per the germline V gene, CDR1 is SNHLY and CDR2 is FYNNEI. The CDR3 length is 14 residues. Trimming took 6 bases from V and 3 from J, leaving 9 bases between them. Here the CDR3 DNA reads TGTGCCAGCAGGTCACAGAACTATAATTCACCCCTCCACTTT. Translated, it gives CASRSQNYNSPLHF.

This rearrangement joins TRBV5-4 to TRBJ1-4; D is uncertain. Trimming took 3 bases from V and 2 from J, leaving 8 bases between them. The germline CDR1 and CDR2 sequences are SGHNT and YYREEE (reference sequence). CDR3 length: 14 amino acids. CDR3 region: CASSSGGTNEKLFF. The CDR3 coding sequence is TGTGCCAGCAGCTCCGGAGGGACTAATGAAAAACTGTTTTTT.

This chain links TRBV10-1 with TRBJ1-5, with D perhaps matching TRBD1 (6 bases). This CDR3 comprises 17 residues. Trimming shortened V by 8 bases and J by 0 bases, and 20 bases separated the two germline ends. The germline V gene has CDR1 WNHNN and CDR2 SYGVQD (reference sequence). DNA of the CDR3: TGCGCCAGCGGGGCAGGGGTGGGAGAGGTTAGCAATCAGCCCCAGCATTTT. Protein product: CASGAGVGEVSNQPQHF.

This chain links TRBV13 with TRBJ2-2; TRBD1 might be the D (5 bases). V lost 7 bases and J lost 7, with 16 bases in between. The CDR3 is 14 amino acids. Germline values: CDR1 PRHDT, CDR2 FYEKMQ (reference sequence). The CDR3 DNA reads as TGTGCCAGCAAGGCAGGGAATGTAGTCGGGGAGCTGTTTTTT. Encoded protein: CASKAGNVVGELFF.

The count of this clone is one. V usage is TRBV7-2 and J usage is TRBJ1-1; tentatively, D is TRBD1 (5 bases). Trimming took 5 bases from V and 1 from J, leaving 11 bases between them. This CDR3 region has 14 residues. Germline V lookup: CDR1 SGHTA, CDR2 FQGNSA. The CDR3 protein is CASSPGTANTEAFF. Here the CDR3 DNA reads TGTGCCAGCAGCCCAGGGACGGCGAACACTGAAGCTTTCTTT.

The CDR3 DNA is TGTGCCAGCAGTTTATCCTTCGGGACAGGTGCCTACGAGCAGTACTTC. Residues: CASSLSFGTGAYEQYF. The V call is TRBV27, the J call TRBJ2-7; 8 bases are shared with TRBD1. Germline lookup yields CDR1 MNHEY and CDR2 SMNVEV (reference sequence). The CDR3 is 16 residues long. J gave up 2 bases and V 0 bases, and 6 bases lay outside the gene matches.

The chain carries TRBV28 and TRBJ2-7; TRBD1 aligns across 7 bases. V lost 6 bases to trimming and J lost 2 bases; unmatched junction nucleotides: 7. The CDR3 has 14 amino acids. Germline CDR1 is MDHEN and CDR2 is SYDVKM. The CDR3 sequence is CASSPSGGPYEQYF. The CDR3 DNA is TGTGCCAGCAGCCCGTCAGGGGGACCCTACGAGCAGTACTTC.

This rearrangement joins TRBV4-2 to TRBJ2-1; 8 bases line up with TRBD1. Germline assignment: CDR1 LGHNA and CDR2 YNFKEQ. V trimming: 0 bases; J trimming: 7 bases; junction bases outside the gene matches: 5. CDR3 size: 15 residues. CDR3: CASSQEDRDGNEQFF. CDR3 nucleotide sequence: TGTGCCAGCAGCCAAGAGGACAGGGATGGGAATGAGCAGTTCTTC.

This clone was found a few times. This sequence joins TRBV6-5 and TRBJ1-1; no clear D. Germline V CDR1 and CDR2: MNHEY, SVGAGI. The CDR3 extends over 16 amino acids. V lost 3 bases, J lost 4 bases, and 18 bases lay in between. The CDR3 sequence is CASSYIRKPKATEAFF. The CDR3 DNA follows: TGTGCCAGCAGTTATATCAGGAAACCCAAGGCCACTGAAGCTTTCTTT.

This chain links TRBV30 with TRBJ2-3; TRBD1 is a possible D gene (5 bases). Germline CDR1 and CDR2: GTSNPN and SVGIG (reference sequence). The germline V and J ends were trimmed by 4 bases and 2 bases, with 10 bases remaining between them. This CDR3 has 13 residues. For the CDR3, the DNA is TGTGCCTGGAAAGGGGATTTCACAGATACGCAGTATTTT. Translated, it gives CAWKGDFTDTQYF.

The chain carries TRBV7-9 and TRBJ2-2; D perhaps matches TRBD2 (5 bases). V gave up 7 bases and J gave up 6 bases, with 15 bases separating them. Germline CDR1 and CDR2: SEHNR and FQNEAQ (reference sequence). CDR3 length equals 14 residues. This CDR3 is CASTFSGMAGELFF. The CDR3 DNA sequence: TGTGCCAGCACCTTTTCCGGGATGGCCGGGGAGCTGTTTTTT.

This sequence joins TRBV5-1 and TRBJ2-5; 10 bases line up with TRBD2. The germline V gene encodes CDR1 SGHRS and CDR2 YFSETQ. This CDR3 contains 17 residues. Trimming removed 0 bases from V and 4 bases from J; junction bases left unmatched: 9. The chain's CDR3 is CASSLAVSGGPLETQYF. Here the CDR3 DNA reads TGCGCCAGCAGCTTGGCCGTTAGCGGGGGGCCGCTAGAGACCCAGTACTTC. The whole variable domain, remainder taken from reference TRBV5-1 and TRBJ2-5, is KAGVTQTPRYLIKTRGQQVTLSCSPISGHRSVSWYQQTPGQGLQFLFEYFSETQRNKGNFPGRFSGRQFSNSRSEMNVSTLELGDSALYLCASSLAVSGGPLETQYFGPGTRLLVL.

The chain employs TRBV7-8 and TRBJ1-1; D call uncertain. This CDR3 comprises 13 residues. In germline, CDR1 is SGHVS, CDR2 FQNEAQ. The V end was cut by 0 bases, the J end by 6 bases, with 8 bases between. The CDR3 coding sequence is TGTGCCAGCAGCTTAGCGCTCCGCTCTGAAGCTTTCTTT. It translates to CASSLALRSEAFF.

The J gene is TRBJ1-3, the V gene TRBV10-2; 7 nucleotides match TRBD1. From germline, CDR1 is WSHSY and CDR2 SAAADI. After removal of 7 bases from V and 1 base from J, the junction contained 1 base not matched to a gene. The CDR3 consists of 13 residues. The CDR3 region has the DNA TGCGCCAGCACGACAGGGTCTGGAAACACCATATATTTT. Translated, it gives CASTTGSGNTIYF.

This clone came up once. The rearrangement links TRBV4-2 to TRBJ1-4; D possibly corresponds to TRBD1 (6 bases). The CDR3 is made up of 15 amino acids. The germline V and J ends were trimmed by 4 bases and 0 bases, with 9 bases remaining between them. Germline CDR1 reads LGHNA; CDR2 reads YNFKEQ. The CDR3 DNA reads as TGTGCCAGCAGCCGTCGGACAGCAACTAATGAAAAACTGTTTTTT. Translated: CASSRRTATNEKLFF.

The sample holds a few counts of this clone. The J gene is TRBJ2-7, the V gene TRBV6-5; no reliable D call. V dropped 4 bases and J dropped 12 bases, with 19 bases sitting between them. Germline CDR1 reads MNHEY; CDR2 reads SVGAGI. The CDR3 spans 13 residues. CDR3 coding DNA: TGTGCCAGCAGTTCTGGGCAGTCAAGGAGACGGTACTTC. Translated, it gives CASSSGQSRRRYF.

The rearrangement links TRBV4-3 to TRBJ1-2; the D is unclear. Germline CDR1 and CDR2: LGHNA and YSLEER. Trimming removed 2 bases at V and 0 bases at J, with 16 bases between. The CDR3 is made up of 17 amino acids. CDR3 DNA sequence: TGCGCCAGCAGCCAAATGGCCAGGTGGAAGTCTAACTATGGCTACACCTTC. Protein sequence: CASSQMARWKSNYGYTF.

The CDR3 DNA is TGCGCCAGCAGCACGGGACAGGGCCCCACAACTAATGAAAAACTGTTTTTT. It yields the protein CASSTGQGPTTNEKLFF. V usage is TRBV5-1 and J usage is TRBJ1-4; 9 bases match TRBD1. Germline CDR1 reads SGHRS; CDR2 reads YFSETQ. Trimming cost V 4 bases and J 0 bases; bases outside gene matches: 7. There are 17 residues in the CDR3.

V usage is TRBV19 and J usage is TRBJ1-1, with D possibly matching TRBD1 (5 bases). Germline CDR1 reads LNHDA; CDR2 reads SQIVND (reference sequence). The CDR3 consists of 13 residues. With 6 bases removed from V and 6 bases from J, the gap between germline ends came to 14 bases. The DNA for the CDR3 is TGTGCCAGTAGCCTGAGACAGAATGCTGAAGCTTTCTTT. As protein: CASSLRQNAEAFF.